Presented here are 10 T cell receptor beta chains from one specimen sequenced in a study of blood T cells in healthy people across ages. Then a second PCR, running about 7 to 11 cycles, was carried out with a sample-barcoded 5' primer and a J-beta primer mix. Using its own MiXCR run on the 5' RACE reads, TCRdb lists one record per CDR3 protein. The sample holds hundreds of thousands of distinct CDR3 sequences; about 52% are singletons and the top ten take roughly 31%. Sequencing used blood. Every receptor here comes from a woman aged 55 to 70 in good health.

This chain links TRBV5-3 with TRBJ2-1; D unresolved. The end of the DNA is better explained by TRBJ2-7, so the J call may be wrong. TRBV5-3 is reported as an ORF; its role is uncertain. The CDR3 consists of 15 residues. DNA for the CDR3: TGTGCCAGAAGCTTGGAGGGTGACTCCTACAATGAGCAGTACTTC. This encodes CARSLEGDSYNEQYF.

V and J are TRBV5-1 and TRBJ1-2; 8 nucleotides align to TRBD1. J gave up 4 bases and V 5 bases, and 10 bases lay outside the gene matches. Germline V gene sequence: CDR1 SGHRS, CDR2 YFSETQ. There are 15 residues in the CDR3. CDR3 DNA: TGCGCCAGCAGTCCGCGGACAGGGAACAGCTATGGCTACACCTTC. It specifies CASSPRTGNSYGYTF.

This clonotype was observed a few times. V is TRBV6-1 and J is TRBJ2-5; D tentatively reads TRBD1 or TRBD2 (5 bases each). Deletions cut 1 base from V and 0 bases from J, with 9 bases between. This CDR3 contains 15 residues. CDR1 is MNHNS, CDR2 SASEGT, per germline. For the CDR3, the DNA is TGTGCCAGCAGTGAAGAGGTGGGACACCAAGAGACCCAGTACTTC. Translated, it gives CASSEEVGHQETQYF.

The J gene is TRBJ2-3, the V gene TRBV11-2; 8 bases align to TRBD1. Germline lookup yields CDR1 SGHAT and CDR2 FQNNGV. The length of the CDR3 is 14 residues. Trimming cost V 1 base and J 8 bases; bases outside gene matches: 5. The CDR3 here is CASSLGDRGSTQYF. The CDR3, as DNA: TGTGCCAGCAGCTTAGGAGACAGGGGTAGTACGCAGTATTTT.

The V and J genes are TRBV5-1 and TRBJ2-5; no reliable D call. The closer fit of TRBJ2-7 to the DNA end suggests the J call may be wrong. This CDR3 has 13 amino acids. Germline CDR1 and CDR2: SGHRS and YFSETQ. The CDR3, as DNA: TGCGCCAGCAGCTTGGCTTTGTCCCACGAGCAGTACTTC. Translation gives CASSLALSHEQYF.

This clonotype was detected only a few times. V gene TRBV7-9 combines with J gene TRBJ2-3; D is unclear. The germline V gene encodes CDR1 SEHNR and CDR2 FQNEAQ (reference sequence). This CDR3 has 12 amino acids. V shed 5 bases and J shed 4 bases, with 7 bases lying between them. The CDR3 here is CASSPLSDTQYF. The DNA of the CDR3 is TGTGCCAGCAGCCCCCTTTCAGATACGCAGTATTTT.

The chain recombines TRBV15 with TRBJ1-4, with a possible D match to TRBD1 (5 bases). V lost 7 bases to trimming and J lost 0 bases, with 12 bases between them. From germline, CDR1 is LNHNV and CDR2 YYDKDF (reference sequence). The CDR3 contains 15 residues. The CDR3 DNA sequence: TGTGCCACCAAGAGGGACCAAGCAACTAATGAAAAACTGTTTTTT. Residues: CATKRDQATNEKLFF.

The chain combines TRBV5-1 with TRBJ1-2; D is possibly TRBD1 (6 bases). The CDR3 loop spans 13 amino acids. Trimming pared 0 bases from V and 7 bases from J, leaving 10 bases between. Germline CDR1 SGHRS, CDR2 YFSETQ. CDR3 DNA sequence: TGCGCCAGCAGCTTGGAGCAGGGGATTGGCTACACCTTC. It is translated as CASSLEQGIGYTF.

This clonotype was detected once. V and J are TRBV13 and TRBJ2-1; possible D gene TRBD1, 6 bases. The end of the DNA is better explained by TRBJ2-7, so the J call may be wrong. This CDR3 is built from 14 residues. Germline values: CDR1 PRHDT, CDR2 FYEKMQ (reference sequence). CDR3 amino acids: CASSHKQGIDEQYF. Written as DNA, the CDR3 is TGTGCCAGCAGCCACAAACAGGGTATCGACGAGCAGTACTTC.

The CDR3 DNA sequence: TGTGCCAGCAGCCAAAACCCCAGTCCAGGGCCCGGGGCCAACGTCCTGACTTTC. As protein: CASSQNPSPGPGANVLTF. The V and J genes are TRBV14 and TRBJ2-6; maybe TRBD1 (5 bases). The CDR3 runs 18 residues. Germline CDR1 SGHDN, CDR2 FVKESK. The germline V and J ends were trimmed by 2 bases and 4 bases, with 18 bases remaining between them. The full variable domain, rest sourced from reference TRBV14 and TRBJ2-6, is EAGVTQFPSHSVIEKGQTVTLRCDPISGHDNLYWYRRVMGKEIKFLLHFVKESKQDESGMPNNRFLAERTGGTYSTLKVQPAELEDSGVYFCASSQNPSPGPGANVLTFGAGSRLTVL.